A selection of T cell receptor beta chains follows, all from one sample in a study of tumor and adjacent non-tumor tissue in lung cancer. One entry per CDR3 protein, called by TCRdb with MiXCR from the multiplex PCR reads. The table includes 75,000 to 95,000 distinct CDR3 sequences, around 76% detected once. What was sequenced was distant non-tumor lung tissue. Receptors originate from a woman aged 45-59 years with non-small cell lung cancer. The CDR3 runs from the conserved cysteine through the conserved F or W. A D gene is named only where the DNA matches it firmly. The size entry is marked missing in some rows and otherwise reads once, few, many or a size class.

>TRBV29-1|NA|TRBJ1-3|NA
TGCAGCGCTGACAGTAGCTCTGAAAACACCATATATTTT
CSADSSSENTIYF
>TRBV9|NA|TRBJ2-1|TRBD2
TGTGCCAGCAGCGTAGGGTTAGCGGGAGAACATGAGCAGTTCTTC
CASSVGLAGEHEQFF
>TRBV10-3|NA|TRBJ2-6|NA
TGTGCCATCAGTGAGTCGGGCTCTGGGACCAACGTCATGACTTTC
CAISESGSGTNVMTF
>TRBV29-1|NA|TRBJ2-2|TRBD2
TGTAGCGTTGAAGATAAAGGAACTAGCGTGAGTTTTCCCGGGGAGCTGTTTTTT
CSVEDKGTSVSFPGELFF
>TRBV12-3/TRBV12-4|once|TRBJ2-4|NA
TGTACCATCAGTTTGCGGCAGGGTTCGAACATTCAGTACTTC
CTISLRQGSNIQYF
>TRBV11-2|NA|TRBJ2-7|TRBD2
TGTGCCAGGAGCCCCCGGACTAGTGGGAGGGCATTATGGGAGCAGTACTTC
CARSPRTSGRALWEQYF
>TRBV4-1|NA|TRBJ2-3|TRBD1
TGCGCCAGAAGTCAATCGGGACAGGGCACAGATACGCAGTATTTT
CARSQSGQGTDTQYF
>TRBV10-3|few|TRBJ2-2|TRBD2
TGTGCCATCAATGGTCCTAGCGGGGGGAACACCAGGGAGCTGTTTTTT
CAINGPSGGNTRELFF
>TRBV20-1|NA|TRBJ1-1|TRBD1
TGCAGTGGTAGAGGGACAGCAGTAATGAACACTGAAGCTTTCTTT
CSGRGTAVMNTEAFF
>TRBV11-1|NA|TRBJ2-3|NA
TGTGTCAGCAGCAGTGGATTTTTCGACACAGATACGCAGTATTTT
CVSSSGFFDTDTQYF
>TRBV28|few|TRBJ2-3|NA
TGTGCCGGCGGGATTGCCGATACACAGTATTTT
CAGGIADTQYF
>TRBV6-2/TRBV6-3|once|TRBJ1-2|NA
TGTGCCAGCAGTTACGTACGGAGCGAGTTCAATGGCTACACATTC
CASSYVRSEFNGYTF
>TRBV6-2/TRBV6-3|NA|TRBJ2-2|NA
TGTGCCAGCAGTCCCCTTGGGCACAGGTTAACCGGGGAGCTGTTTTTT
CASSPLGHRLTGELFF
>TRBV2|many|TRBJ2-3|TRBD2
TGTGCCAGCGGGATAGCGGGAGTGGATACGCAGTATTTT
CASGIAGVDTQYF
>TRBV6-5|NA|TRBJ2-6|TRBD2
TGTGCCAGCAGTTTTTTCTCCGGGCGGGGGAGCTGTGGGGCCAACGTCCTGACTTTC
CASSFFSGRGSCGANVLTF
>TRBV11-2|NA|TRBJ2-5|NA
TGCGCCAGCAGCTTAGCGTTCCTGGGGACCCAGTACTTC
CASSLAFLGTQYF
>TRBV5-4|NA|TRBJ2-1|NA
TGTGCCAGCAGCCCCGTGGGCGAGAGCTATGAGCAGTTCTTC
CASSPVGESYEQFF
>TRBV6-6|NA|TRBJ2-7|TRBD2
TGTGCCAGCAGTTACACCGGGGACTACGAACAGTACTTC
CASSYTGDYEQYF
>TRBV12-3/TRBV12-4|NA|TRBJ2-7|NA
TGTGCCAGCAGCTTAGGGGGTAGGTCCAACGAGCAGTACTTC
CASSLGGRSNEQYF
>TRBV6-1|NA|TRBJ2-3|NA
TGTGCCAGCAGTGAAGAAGTAGCACTCCCTACAGATACGCAGTATTTT
CASSEEVALPTDTQYF
>TRBV5-1|NA|TRBJ2-7|NA
TGCGCTAGCAGCTACCGGTTCAACTCCTACGAGCAGTACTTC
CASSYRFNSYEQYF
>TRBV4-1|few|TRBJ1-5|NA
TGCGCCAGCAGCCAAGTACCTGGTAGTAATCAGCCCCGGCATTTT
CASSQVPGSNQPRHF
>TRBV6-1|NA|TRBJ2-7|TRBD2
TGTGCCTGTAGTGAAAGAAAGCGGGGATCCTACGAGCAGTACTTC
CACSERKRGSYEQYF
>TRBV5-1|many|TRBJ2-1|NA
TGCGCCAGCAGCTGGGTGTCGGACCCATACAATGAGCAGTTCTTC
CASSWVSDPYNEQFF
>TRBV10-1|NA|TRBJ2-5|NA
TGCGTCATACACACCATGAGAGAGACCCAGTACTTC
CVIHTMRETQYF
>TRBV29-1|once|TRBJ2-2|TRBD2
TGCAACGTTGAATATGAAGGAACTAGCGGGAGTTTTCCCGAGGAGCTGTTTTTT
CNVEYEGTSGSFPEELFF
>TRBV28|NA|TRBJ2-7|TRBD2
TGTGCAAGCAGCTTAGCGGGAGGGGGGGCCTACGAGCAGTACTTC
CASSLAGGGAYEQYF
>TRBV4-1|NA|TRBJ2-7|NA
TGCGCCAGCAGCCGGGCCCCGCACGGCGCCTACGAGAAGTACTTC
CASSRAPHGAYEKYF
>TRBV7-8|NA|TRBJ2-7|NA
TGTGGCAGCAGCTTAGTACGGAACGAGGAGTACTTC
CGSSLVRNEEYF
>TRBV30|few|TRBJ1-5|NA
TGTGCCTGGACCGGACAGCCCAATCAGTCCCAACATTTT
CAWTGQPNQSQHF
>TRBV6-6|many|TRBJ1-5|TRBD1
TGTGCCAGCAGGATCGACAGGGTTCAGCCCCAGCATTTT
CASRIDRVQPQHF
>TRBV28|NA|TRBJ2-1|NA
TGTGCCAGCAGTCCCTTCACGGGATCTACTGAGCAGTTCTTC
CASSPFTGSTEQFF
>TRBV11-2|NA|TRBJ1-5|NA
TGTGTCAGCAGCTTAGAGAACGGGGGTGGCCAGCATTTT
CVSSLENGGGQHF
>TRBV14|once|TRBJ2-7|NA
TGTGCCAGCAGCCAGGGCAAAACAGAGGTCTCCTACGAGCAGTACTTC
CASSQGKTEVSYEQYF
>TRBV28|NA|TRBJ2-5|NA
TGTGCCAGCAGTCCCTCCGGGCCCATGACCCAGTACTTC
CASSPSGPMTQYF
>TRBV6-5|NA|TRBJ2-7|NA
TGTGCCAGCATCGCATTCGGCAGGGAACAAGGAGAGCAGTACTTC
CASIAFGREQGEQYF
>TRBV6-1|few|TRBJ2-1|TRBD2
TGTGCCAGAAGTGGCGGGAGGGCCCCCTACAATGAACAGTTCTTC
CARSGGRAPYNEQFF
>TRBV6-5|NA|TRBJ1-2|NA
TGTACCAGCAGTCGGCAAGTTAACTATGGCTACACCTTC
CTSSRQVNYGYTF
>TRBV29-1|NA|TRBJ2-2|NA
TGCAGCGCTAGGGGGGTCGCTGCGATCGGGGAGTTGTTTTTT
CSARGVAAIGELFF
>TRBV6-1|NA|TRBJ1-1|NA
TGTGCCAGCAGTGAGTTTGGTCAGGGCTCCATTGAAAACAATGAAGCTTTCTTT
CASSEFGQGSIENNEAFF
>TRBV6-2/TRBV6-3|NA|TRBJ2-7|TRBD2
TGTGCCAGCAGTTACGTAGGACCAGCGGGAGTCGAGCAGTATTTC
CASSYVGPAGVEQYF
>TRBV7-9|NA|TRBJ2-1|TRBD2
TGTGTCAGCAGCTTAGCTCGTGCGGGAAGAGCGGGAGGCTATGAGCAGTTCTTC
CVSSLARAGRAGGYEQFF
>TRBV7-3|NA|TRBJ2-2|NA
TGTGCCAGCAGCTTAAGTGGCACCGGGGAGCTGTTATTT
CASSLSGTGELLF
>TRBV5-6|few|TRBJ2-5|NA
TGTGTTAGCAGCAACGACACCCAGTACTTC
CVSSNDTQYF